The clone carrying this T cell receptor beta chain is a singleton in its sample. Original analysis: Estimates of nucleated cell counts were drawn from the amplification of reference gene primers. Generated by immunoSEQ multiplex PCR, the TCRdb table keeps only in-frame clones and is missing some. For V, J and clone size, that table is used; D and trimming come from the DNA. The table includes approximately 70,000 clones, approximately 85% detected once. Germline values: CDR1 MNHEY, CDR2 SVGEGT. V lost 4 bases, J lost 5 bases, and 5 bases stayed unmatched. This CDR3 spans 14 amino acids. The data derive from a study of blood T cell repertoires in COVID-19. Whole-study context: Sources were T cells, B-cell-depleted T cells, or PBMCs; the material itself was cDNA or gDNA.

Sequencing input: peripheral blood. The TCR was taken from a woman older than 75 with active or convalescent COVID-19. V gene TRBV6-2 or TRBV6-3 combines with J gene TRBJ2-1, with 7 positions matching TRBD2. CDR3 amino acids: CASSLGGSHNEQFF. CDR3 DNA sequence: TGTGCCAGCAGTTTAGGCGGGAGCCACAATGAGCAGTTCTTC.